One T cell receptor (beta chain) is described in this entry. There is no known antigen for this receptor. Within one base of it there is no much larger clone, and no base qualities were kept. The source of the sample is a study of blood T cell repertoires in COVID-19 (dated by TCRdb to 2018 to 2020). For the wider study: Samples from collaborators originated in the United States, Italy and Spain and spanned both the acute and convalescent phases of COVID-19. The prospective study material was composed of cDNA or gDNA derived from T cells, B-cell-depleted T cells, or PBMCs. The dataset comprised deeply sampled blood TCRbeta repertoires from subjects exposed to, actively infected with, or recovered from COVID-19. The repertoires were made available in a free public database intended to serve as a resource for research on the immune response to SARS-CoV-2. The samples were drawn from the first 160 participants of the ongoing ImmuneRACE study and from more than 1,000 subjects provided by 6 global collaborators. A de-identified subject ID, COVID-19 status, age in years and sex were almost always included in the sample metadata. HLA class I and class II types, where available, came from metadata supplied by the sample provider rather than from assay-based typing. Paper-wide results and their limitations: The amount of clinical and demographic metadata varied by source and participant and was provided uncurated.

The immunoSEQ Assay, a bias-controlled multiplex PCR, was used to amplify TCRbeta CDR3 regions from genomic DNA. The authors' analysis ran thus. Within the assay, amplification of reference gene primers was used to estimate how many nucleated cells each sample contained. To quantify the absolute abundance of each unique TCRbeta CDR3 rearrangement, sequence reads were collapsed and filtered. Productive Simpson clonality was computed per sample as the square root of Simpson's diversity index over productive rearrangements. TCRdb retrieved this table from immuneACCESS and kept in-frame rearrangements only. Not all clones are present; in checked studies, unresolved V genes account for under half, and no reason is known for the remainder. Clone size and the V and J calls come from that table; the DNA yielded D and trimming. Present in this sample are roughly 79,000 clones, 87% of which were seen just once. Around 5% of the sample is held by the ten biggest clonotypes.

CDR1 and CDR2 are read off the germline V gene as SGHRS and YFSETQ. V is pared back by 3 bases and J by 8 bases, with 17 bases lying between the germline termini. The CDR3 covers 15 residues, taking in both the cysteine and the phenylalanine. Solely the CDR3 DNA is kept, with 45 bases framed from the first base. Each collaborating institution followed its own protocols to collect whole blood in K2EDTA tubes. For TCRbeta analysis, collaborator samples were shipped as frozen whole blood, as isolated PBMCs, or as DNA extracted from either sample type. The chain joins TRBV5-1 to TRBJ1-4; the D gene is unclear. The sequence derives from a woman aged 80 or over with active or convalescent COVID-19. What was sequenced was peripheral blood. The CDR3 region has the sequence CASSSGGDWEEKLFF. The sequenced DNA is TGCGCCAGCAGCTCCGGCGGGGATTGGGAAGAAAAACTGTTTTTT.